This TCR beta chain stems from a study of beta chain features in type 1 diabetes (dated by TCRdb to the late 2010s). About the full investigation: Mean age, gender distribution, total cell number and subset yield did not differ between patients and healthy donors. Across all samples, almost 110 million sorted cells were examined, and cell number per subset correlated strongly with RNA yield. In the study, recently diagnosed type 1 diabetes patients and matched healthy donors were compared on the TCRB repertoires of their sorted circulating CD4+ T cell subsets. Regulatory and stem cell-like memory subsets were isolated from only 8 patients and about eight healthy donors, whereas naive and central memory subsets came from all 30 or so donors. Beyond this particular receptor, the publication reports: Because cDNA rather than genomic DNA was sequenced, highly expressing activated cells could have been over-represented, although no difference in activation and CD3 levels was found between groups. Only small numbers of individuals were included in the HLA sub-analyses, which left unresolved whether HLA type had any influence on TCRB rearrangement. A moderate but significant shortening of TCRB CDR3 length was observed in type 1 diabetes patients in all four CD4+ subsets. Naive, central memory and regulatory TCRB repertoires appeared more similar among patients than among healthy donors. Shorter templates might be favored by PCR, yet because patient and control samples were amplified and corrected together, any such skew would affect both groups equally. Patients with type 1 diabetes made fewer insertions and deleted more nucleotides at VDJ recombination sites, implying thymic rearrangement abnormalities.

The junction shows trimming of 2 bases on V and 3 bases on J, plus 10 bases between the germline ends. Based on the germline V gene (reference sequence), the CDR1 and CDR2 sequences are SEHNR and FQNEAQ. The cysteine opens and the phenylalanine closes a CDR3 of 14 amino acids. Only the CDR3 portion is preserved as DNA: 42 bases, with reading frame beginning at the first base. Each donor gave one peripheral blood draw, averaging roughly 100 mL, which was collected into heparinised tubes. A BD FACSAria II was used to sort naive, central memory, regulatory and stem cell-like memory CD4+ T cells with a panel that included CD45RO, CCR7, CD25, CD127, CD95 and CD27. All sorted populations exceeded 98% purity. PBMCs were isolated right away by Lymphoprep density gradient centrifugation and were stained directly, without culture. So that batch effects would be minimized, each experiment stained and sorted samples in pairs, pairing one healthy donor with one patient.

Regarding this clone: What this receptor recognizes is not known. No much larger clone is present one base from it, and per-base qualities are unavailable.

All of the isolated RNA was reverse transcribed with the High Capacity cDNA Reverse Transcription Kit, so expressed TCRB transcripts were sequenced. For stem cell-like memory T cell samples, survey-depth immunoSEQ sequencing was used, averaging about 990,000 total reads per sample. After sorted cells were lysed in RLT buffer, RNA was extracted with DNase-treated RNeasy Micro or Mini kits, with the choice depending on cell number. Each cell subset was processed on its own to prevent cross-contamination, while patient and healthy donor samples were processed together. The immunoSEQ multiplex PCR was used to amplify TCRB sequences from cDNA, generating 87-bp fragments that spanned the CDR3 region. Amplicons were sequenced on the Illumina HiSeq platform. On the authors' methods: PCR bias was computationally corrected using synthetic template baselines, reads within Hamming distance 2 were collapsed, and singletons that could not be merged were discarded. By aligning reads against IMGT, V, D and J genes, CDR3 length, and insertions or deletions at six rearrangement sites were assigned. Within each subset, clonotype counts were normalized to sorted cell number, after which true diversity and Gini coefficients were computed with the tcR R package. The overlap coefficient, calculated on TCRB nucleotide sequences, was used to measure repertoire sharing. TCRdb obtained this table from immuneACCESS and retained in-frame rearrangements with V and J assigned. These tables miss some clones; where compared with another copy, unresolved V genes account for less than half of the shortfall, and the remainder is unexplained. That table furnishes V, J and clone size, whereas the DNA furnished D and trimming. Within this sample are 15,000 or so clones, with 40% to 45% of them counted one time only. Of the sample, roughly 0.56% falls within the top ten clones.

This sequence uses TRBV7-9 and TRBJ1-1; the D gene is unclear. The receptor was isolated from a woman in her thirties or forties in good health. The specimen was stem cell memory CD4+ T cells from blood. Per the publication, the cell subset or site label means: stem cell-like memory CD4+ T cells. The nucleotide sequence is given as TGTGCCAGCAGCTTACTTTCGGAGGACACTGAAGCTTTCTTT. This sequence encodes CASSLLSEDTEAFF.